A single sample is the source of the 26 T cell receptor beta chains below, sequenced in a study of beta chain features in type 1 diabetes. Expressed TCRB transcripts were sequenced because the entire RNA isolate underwent reverse transcription. TCRdb's table, derived via immunoSEQ multiplex PCR, lists solely in-frame clones and lacks some. The sample yields 150,000 to 200,000 clones, about an eighth seen once. Source material: central memory CD4+ T cells from blood. The receptors shown here come from a woman younger than 30 in good health.

V gene TRBV28 combines with J gene TRBJ1-5; possibly TRBD1 for D (5 bases). Trimming took 7 bases from V and 7 from J, leaving 17 bases between them. Germline values: CDR1 MDHEN, CDR2 SYDVKM. This CDR3 is built from 14 residues. CDR3 sequence: CASIDGQGVQPQHF. The CDR3 DNA reads TGTGCCAGCATCGATGGCCAGGGCGTACAGCCCCAGCATTTT.

The rearrangement links TRBV29-1 to TRBJ1-3, with D tentatively TRBD1 (6 bases). The CDR3 is 14 amino acids. V lost 4 bases, J lost 0 bases, and 10 bases lay in between. CDR1 and CDR2 from the germline V gene are SQVTM and ANQGSEA. The CDR3 DNA follows: TGCAGCGTTGGCCGGGACAACTCTGGAAACACCATATATTTT. Protein sequence: CSVGRDNSGNTIYF.

V usage is TRBV6-1 and J usage is TRBJ1-1, with TRBD1 matching over 7 bases. The V gene end was trimmed by 3 bases and the J gene end by 10 bases; junction bases not matched to a gene: 8. Per germline, CDR1 MNHNS and CDR2 SASEGT. This CDR3 is built from 13 residues. The CDR3 sequence: CASSELSTGAAFF. In DNA form, the CDR3 reads TGTGCCAGCAGTGAGTTGTCCACAGGGGCAGCTTTCTTT.

Points on this clone: At one of its ends the junction is not consistent with the germline gene, which may arise from a read error. V gene TRBV7-7 combines with J gene TRBJ2-5; 8 positions agree with TRBD1. CDR3 length: 14 amino acids. Looked up from germline, CDR1 is SSHAT and CDR2 is FNYEAQ (reference sequence). CDR3 DNA: TGTGCTAGCAGCTCCCAAGACAGGGGAGAGACCCAGTACTTC. Amino acids: CASSSQDRGETQYF.

This chain connects TRBV7-2 to TRBJ2-1; 12 positions match TRBD2. Germline CDR1 and CDR2: SGHTA and FQGNSA. V lost 2 bases and J lost 7; bases outside the gene matches: 15. The CDR3 spans 19 residues. DNA of the CDR3: TGTGCCAGCAGCTTAAGACTAGCGGGAGAGCTTGGGTTCGGGAATGAGCAGTTCTTC. Translating it yields CASSLRLAGELGFGNEQFF.

V usage is TRBV5-4 and J usage is TRBJ2-1; possibly TRBD2 for D (6 bases). CDR1 and CDR2 (germline): SGHNT, YYREEE (reference sequence). With 1 base removed from V and 7 bases from J, the gap between germline ends came to 12 bases. The CDR3 contains 14 residues. The CDR3 DNA sequence: TGTGCCAGCAGCTTGCTCGGGAGTGGGAATGAGCAGTTCTTC. It codes for CASSLLGSGNEQFF.

This clone was seen a few times. The chain uses TRBV14 and TRBJ2-7; TRBD2 matches 9 bases. Germline assignment: CDR1 SGHDN and CDR2 FVKESK. J was trimmed by 5 bases and V by 4 bases; bases with no gene match: 3. This CDR3 is 13 amino acids long. In nucleotides, the CDR3 is TGTGCCAGCAGCCGGGGACTAGCCGACGAGCAGTACTTC. Its translation is CASSRGLADEQYF.

The chain recombines TRBV28 with TRBJ2-6; 7 bases are a match to TRBD2. Looked up from germline, CDR1 is MDHEN and CDR2 is SYDVKM. There are 19 residues in the CDR3. V gave up 3 bases and J gave up 3 bases; unmatched junction bases: 14. CDR3 sequence: CASSFPVGGGVSGANVLTF. The CDR3 DNA is TGTGCCAGCAGTTTTCCGGTGGGGGGGGGAGTAAGTGGGGCCAACGTCCTGACTTTC.

V and J are TRBV27 and TRBJ2-2; 7 nucleotides align to TRBD1. This CDR3 has 13 amino acids. V lost 6 bases, J lost 6 bases, and 4 bases stayed unmatched. Germline V gene lookup returns CDR1 MNHEY and CDR2 SMNVEV (reference sequence). The CDR3 sequence is CASRRGGAGELFF. In DNA form, the CDR3 reads TGTGCCAGCAGGAGAGGGGGCGCCGGGGAGCTGTTTTTT.

This clone was counted a single time. CDR3 DNA sequence: TGTGCCAGTAGCCCCAGATCCCGGGACAGAAAGAACACTGAAGCTTTCTTT. The encoded protein is CASSPRSRDRKNTEAFF. The gene calls are TRBV19 and TRBJ1-1, with 7 bases that match TRBD1. Germline V gives CDR1 LNHDA, CDR2 SQIVND (reference sequence). CDR3 size: 17 residues. J was trimmed by 1 base and V by 6 bases; bases with no gene match: 14. Based on the CDR3 plus reference TRBV19 and TRBJ1-1, the full variable domain is DGGITQSPKYLFRKEGQNVTLSCEQNLNHDAMYWYRQDPGQGLRLIYYSQIVNDFQKGDIAEGYSVSREKKESFPLTVTSAQKNPTAFYLCASSPRSRDRKNTEAFFGQGTRLTVV.

This chain joins TRBV28 and TRBJ1-2; D is perhaps TRBD1 (5 bases). This CDR3 has 13 residues. The germline gives CDR1 MDHEN, CDR2 SYDVKM. V was trimmed by 4 bases and J by 8 bases, leaving 14 bases between them. CDR3: CASSSGVLRGYTF. CDR3 in DNA: TGTGCCAGCAGTTCGGGGGTTCTGAGGGGCTACACCTTC.

This clone was found a few times. The rearrangement joins TRBV5-6 to TRBJ2-1; 8 nucleotides agree with TRBD1. The CDR3 consists of 15 residues. The V and J ends lost 2 bases and 5 bases, in that order; junction bases with no gene match: 6. The germline V gene encodes CDR1 SGHDT and CDR2 YYEEEE. The CDR3 nucleotides read TGTGCCAGCAGCTTAAAGGGACAGGTTAACAATGAGCAGTTCTTC. Residues: CASSLKGQVNNEQFF.

The V gene is TRBV5-1, the J gene TRBJ2-7; 8 bases are shared with TRBD2. Germline V CDR1 and CDR2: SGHRS, YFSETQ. This CDR3 comprises 14 residues. V was clipped by 4 bases and J by 1 base; unmatched bases: 4. The CDR3, as DNA: TGCGCCAGCAGCCCCCAGCGGGGGTCCTACGAGCAGTACTTC. It encodes CASSPQRGSYEQYF.

This clone was counted only a few times. In DNA form, the CDR3 reads TGTGCCAGCAGCTTGTCGTGGCTAGCGGGAGAATTGAATGAGCAGTTCTTC. It encodes CASSLSWLAGELNEQFF. This chain uses TRBV5-4 with TRBJ2-1, with TRBD2 matching 10 bases. CDR3 size: 17 residues. The germline V gene encodes CDR1 SGHNT and CDR2 YYREEE (reference sequence). J was trimmed by 7 bases and V by 1 base; bases with no gene match: 11. The whole variable domain, remainder taken from reference TRBV5-4 and TRBJ2-1, is ETGVTQSPTHLIKTRGQQVTLRCSSQSGHNTVSWYQQALGQGPQFIFQYYREEENGRGNFPPRFSGLQFPNYSSELNVNALELDDSALYLCASSLSWLAGELNEQFFGPGTRLTVL.

This chain connects TRBV28 to TRBJ2-1; 7 nucleotides align to TRBD1. Germline V CDR1 and CDR2: MDHEN, SYDVKM. This CDR3 region has 13 residues. V lost 3 bases to trimming and J lost 12 bases; unmatched junction nucleotides: 8. The CDR3 is CASSLAGGIRQFF. The CDR3, as DNA: TGTGCCAGCAGTTTGGCAGGGGGAATTCGGCAGTTCTTC. The whole variable domain, filled in from reference TRBV28 and TRBJ2-1, reads DVKVTQSSRYLVKRTGEKVFLECVQDMDHENMFWYRQDPGLGLRLIYFSYDVKMKEKGDIPEGYSVSREKKERFSLILESASTNQTSMYLCASSLAGGIRQFFGPGTRLTVL.

The rearrangement joins TRBV4-3 to TRBJ1-1; no clear D. The CDR3 length is 18 residues. Germline assignment: CDR1 LGHNA and CDR2 YSLEER. The germline V and J ends were trimmed by 0 bases and 0 bases, with 17 bases remaining between them. CDR3 residues: CASSQDAGITIMNTEAFF. The DNA of the CDR3 is TGCGCCAGCAGCCAAGATGCGGGCATTACTATTATGAACACTGAAGCTTTCTTT.

The sample holds a few counts of this clone. Within the sample, other DNA sequences also encode this same CDR3. The chain is built from TRBV7-3 and TRBJ2-1, with 10 positions matching TRBD1. The germline V gene encodes CDR1 SGHTA and CDR2 FQGTGA. The V gene end was trimmed by 1 base and the J gene end by 0 bases; junction bases not matched to a gene: 0. The CDR3 consists of 16 residues. CDR3 amino acids: CASSLRDRGSYNEQFF. The DNA of the CDR3 is TGTGCCAGCAGCTTAAGGGACAGGGGCTCCTACAATGAGCAGTTCTTC.

This clone was found a few times. V gene TRBV11-3 combines with J gene TRBJ2-2; the match to TRBD1 covers 7 bases. Germline values: CDR1 SGHNT, CDR2 YENEEA. The V segment lost 8 bases and the J segment 0 bases; nucleotides outside the gene matches: 6. This CDR3 region has 15 residues. CDR3: CASATGTANTGELFF. The CDR3 bases are TGTGCCAGCGCAACCGGGACAGCGAACACCGGGGAGCTGTTTTTT.

The V and J genes are TRBV10-3 and TRBJ2-5; a possible D gene is TRBD2 (7 bases). The CDR3 has 14 amino acids. V lost 6 bases, J lost 3 bases, and 14 bases lay in between. CDR1 is ENHRY and CDR2 is SYGVKD in the germline V gene. In nucleotides, the CDR3 is TGTGCCATCAGCGGCCGGGGGGCCGAAGAGACCCAGTACTTC. Its translation is CAISGRGAEETQYF.

There are a few counts of this clone. The V gene is TRBV6-5, the J gene TRBJ2-7, with a possible D match to TRBD2 (6 bases). V shed 5 bases and J shed 1 base, with 15 bases lying between them. This CDR3 is 15 amino acids long. The germline V gene has CDR1 MNHEY and CDR2 SVGAGI. In nucleotides, the CDR3 is TGTGCCAGCAGTACTAGACACGGGACTTCCTACGAGCAGTACTTC. This encodes CASSTRHGTSYEQYF.

This clone was seen a few times. This CDR3 reads CASSQESRSNEKLFF. The CDR3 DNA reads as TGCGCCAGCAGCCAAGAAAGCCGATCTAATGAAAAACTGTTTTTT. The chain uses TRBV4-1 and TRBJ1-4, with D uncertain. Germline V gives CDR1 MGHRA, CDR2 YSYEKL. This CDR3 is built from 15 residues. Trimming stripped 0 bases from V and 3 bases from J, with 8 bases between.

This clone showed up just a few times. The V call is TRBV5-1, the J call TRBJ2-7, with D maybe TRBD1 (6 bases). V was cut by 3 bases and J by 6 bases, with 13 bases left in between. This CDR3 contains 13 residues. Germline-derived CDR1 and CDR2 are SGHRS and YFSETQ. The CDR3 bases are TGCGCCAGCAGCTGGGGGACATTTGGCGAGCAGTACTTC. Translating gives CASSWGTFGEQYF.

This chain links TRBV7-8 with TRBJ2-5; D perhaps matches TRBD2 (6 bases). CDR1 is SGHVS, CDR2 FQNEAQ, per germline. Trimming removed 5 bases at V and 5 bases at J, with 18 bases between. CDR3 length equals 15 residues. CDR3 bases: TGTGCCAGCAGCCCTCTAGTGGCGGGACGGGAGACCCAGTACTTC. It yields the protein CASSPLVAGRETQYF.

The sample holds a few counts of this clone. The V gene is TRBV5-1, the J gene TRBJ2-5, with D tentatively TRBD2 (5 bases). The CDR3 loop spans 13 amino acids. Germline-derived CDR1 and CDR2 are SGHRS and YFSETQ. The V and J ends lost 4 bases and 4 bases respectively, with 11 bases between them. CDR3: CASSVDYIETQYF. The CDR3 bases are TGCGCCAGCAGCGTAGACTACATAGAGACCCAGTACTTC.

This chain joins TRBV11-2 and TRBJ2-1; 7 bases align to TRBD2. The trim removed 4 bases at V and 0 bases at J, leaving 6 bases unmatched. Germline-derived CDR1 and CDR2 are SGHAT and FQNNGV. The CDR3 is 16 amino acids. In DNA form, the CDR3 reads TGTGCCAGCAGCTCGAGGGCGGGGGACTCCTACAATGAGCAGTTCTTC. Residues: CASSSRAGDSYNEQFF.

V usage is TRBV7-3 and J usage is TRBJ2-1; 10 bases fit TRBD2. The germline gives CDR1 SGHTA, CDR2 FQGTGA. The CDR3 spans 16 residues. The J segment lost 0 bases and the V segment lost 8 bases, leaving 7 bases of the junction unmatched. CDR3 region: CASGTSGASSYNEQFF. The CDR3 DNA reads TGTGCCAGCGGTACTAGCGGGGCAAGCTCCTACAATGAGCAGTTCTTC.